This passage covers 13 T cell receptor beta chains from one sample sequenced in a study of blood T cell repertoires in COVID-19. The repertoire was sequenced with immunoSEQ multiplex PCR; TCRdb's copy has only in-frame clones and lacks some. The top ten clones hold 6.8% of a sample with over 200,000 clones, 84% of them seen once. Sample: PBMCs or T cells enriched from blood (not recorded which). All receptors come from a woman between 35 and 50 years old who had recovered from COVID-19.

This clone was picked up one time. The gene calls are TRBV6-5 and TRBJ2-3; possibly TRBD1 for D (6 bases). This CDR3 has 15 amino acids. From germline, CDR1 is MNHEY and CDR2 SVGAGI. Trimming cost V 5 bases and J 5 bases, with 17 bases left between them. For the CDR3, the DNA is TGTGCCAGCAGTCCGAGATTGACAGGAGGAGATACGCAGTATTTT. Translating gives CASSPRLTGGDTQYF.

The chain carries TRBV6-5 and TRBJ2-7, with D uncertain. The CDR3 is 14 amino acids. Germline CDR1 reads MNHEY; CDR2 reads SVGAGI. The germline V and J ends were trimmed by 2 bases and 3 bases, with 11 bases remaining between them. The CDR3 loop reads CASSYGQPLYEQYF. The DNA for the CDR3 is TGTGCCAGCAGTTACGGGCAGCCCCTCTACGAGCAGTACTTC.

As concerns this clone: One end of the junction does not line up with germline, which may come from a read error. V is TRBV24-1 and J is TRBJ2-3, with 9 bases lining up with TRBD2. Looked up from germline, CDR1 is KGHDR and CDR2 is SFDVKD. The CDR3 is made up of 18 amino acids. The CDR3 is CATSDRGEREASIDTQYF. In DNA form, the CDR3 reads TGTGCCACCAGTGACAGGGGGGAGCGGGAGGCTAGCATAGATACGCAGTATTTT.

The chain employs TRBV6-4 and TRBJ2-3; 12 bases line up with TRBD2. The V gene's germline CDR1 is MRHNA and CDR2 SNTAGT. The CDR3 loop spans 14 amino acids. Trimming removed 6 bases from V and 6 bases from J; junction bases left unmatched: 4. CDR3 in amino acids: CASSRLAGVDTQYF. The CDR3 DNA reads TGTGCCAGCAGCCGACTAGCGGGGGTGGATACGCAGTATTTT.

This clone was detected only once. V usage is TRBV29-1 and J usage is TRBJ2-1; perhaps TRBD2 as D (6 bases). This CDR3 has 15 residues. Germline-derived CDR1 and CDR2 are SQVTM and ANQGSEA. Trimming cost V 2 bases and J 9 bases, with 20 bases left between them. CDR3 in amino acids: CSVERLLLFGGEQFF. CDR3 coding DNA: TGCAGCGTTGAAAGACTGCTTCTATTCGGGGGTGAGCAGTTCTTC.

The rearrangement links TRBV6-6 to TRBJ2-2; D not certain. This CDR3 is 15 amino acids long. The germline V gene has CDR1 MNHNY and CDR2 SVGAGI (reference sequence). The V end was cut by 0 bases, the J end by 5 bases, with 10 bases between. The CDR3 DNA reads as TGTGCCAGCAGTTACTCACCTCCCGAGACCGGGGAGCTGTTTTTT. This codes for CASSYSPPETGELFF.

This clone turned up a few times. J is TRBJ2-1 and V is TRBV24-1; 10 bases are shared with TRBD2. From germline, CDR1 is KGHDR and CDR2 SFDVKD. With 9 bases clipped from V and 9 bases from J, the junction kept 13 bases outside the gene matches. The CDR3 covers 15 residues. CDR3 amino acids: CATLGLAGAQTEQFF. The DNA of the CDR3 is TGTGCCACCCTAGGCCTAGCGGGAGCCCAGACTGAGCAGTTCTTC.

The CDR3, as DNA: TGTGCCAGCAGCCCTCGATGGCAGGACTATGGCTACACCTTC. Translated, it gives CASSPRWQDYGYTF. The chain uses TRBV3-1 (or the pseudogene TRBV3-2) and TRBJ1-2; D gene unclear. The CDR3 consists of 14 residues. V lost 4 bases and J lost 3, with 12 bases in between. The germline CDR1 and CDR2 sequences are LGHDT and YNNKEL (reference sequence).

V usage is TRBV7-2 and J usage is TRBJ2-1; 13 positions agree with TRBD2. This CDR3 has 15 amino acids. V shed 5 bases and J 6 bases; nucleotides not matched to a gene: 4. In germline, CDR1 is SGHTA, CDR2 FQGNSA. This chain's CDR3 is CASSPGLAGVNEQFF. DNA of the CDR3: TGTGCCAGCAGCCCCGGACTAGCGGGAGTCAATGAGCAGTTCTTC.

The chain links TRBV5-1 to TRBJ2-7; 9 bases map to TRBD2. This CDR3 has 14 residues. With V trimmed by 0 bases and J by 6 bases, 4 bases remained unmatched. Germline V gives CDR1 SGHRS, CDR2 YFSETQ. This chain's CDR3 is CASSLGGRASEQYV. The DNA for the CDR3 is TGCGCCAGCAGCTTGGGCGGGAGGGCGAGCGAGCAGTACGTC.

The chain combines TRBV27 with TRBJ2-5; 8 bases fit TRBD2. Per the germline V gene, CDR1 is MNHEY and CDR2 is SMNVEV (reference sequence). J gave up 4 bases and V 5 bases, and 6 bases lay outside the gene matches. The CDR3 extends over 14 amino acids. The CDR3 sequence is CASSLTSGGETQYF. CDR3 sequence (DNA): TGTGCCAGCAGTCTTACTAGCGGAGGAGAGACCCAGTACTTC.

This clone was observed a handful of times. V and J are TRBV11-3 and TRBJ2-1, with D perhaps TRBD1 (5 bases). Trimming removed 0 bases at V and 8 bases at J, with 14 bases between. In germline, CDR1 is SGHNT, CDR2 YENEEA. There are 15 residues in the CDR3. CDR3 sequence reads: CASSLEGRASDEQFF. CDR3 DNA sequence: TGTGCCAGCAGCTTAGAGGGCAGGGCAAGCGATGAGCAGTTCTTC.

The gene calls are TRBV12-3 or TRBV12-4 and TRBJ1-1; possible D gene TRBD1, 6 bases. Trimming removed 1 base from V and 5 bases from J, with 8 bases in between. The CDR3 covers 13 residues. The CDR3: CASSLDRVTEAFF. The CDR3 nucleotides are TGTGCCAGCAGTTTAGACAGGGTGACTGAAGCTTTCTTT.